The subject of this entry is one T cell receptor (beta chain). The antigen is undetermined. The CDR3 is 14 residues long. Germline V gene data show CDR1 as LNHDA and CDR2 as SQIVND (reference sequence). The V end lost 5 bases, the J end lost 3 bases, and 11 bases lay between the germline ends. This specimen belongs to a study of T cell responses to AZD1222 COVID-19 vaccine. Study findings and constraints: No day 14 peak samples; only post-peak repertoires were characterized.

The repertoire was sequenced with immunoSEQ multiplex PCR; TCRdb's copy has only in-frame clones and lacks some. The table includes more than 90,000 clones, about 86% detected once. This receptor was identified in an adult in good health. The chain recombines TRBV19 with TRBJ1-5, with a weak D call TRBD1 (6 bases). Sequenced here: peripheral blood, sampled on day 0 of AZD1222 vaccination. The CDR3 bases are TGTGCCAGTAGTCTAGGACAGTTCAATCAGCCCCAGCATTTT. This codes for CASSLGQFNQPQHF.